This T cell receptor (beta chain) was recovered during a study of monozygotic twins with inflammatory bowel disease. Study-wide results and caveats: Relative clonotype sharing with others was diminished in IBD patients versus healthy twins, particularly with disease activity.

TCRdb reworked the 5' RACE reads into one entry per CDR3 protein, no DNA. The sample totals some 440,000 distinct CDR3 sequences; its top ten clones hold more than 2%. A note on this clonotype: Its matching antigen is unknown.

There are 15 residues in the CDR3. Per the germline V gene, CDR1 is MRHNA and CDR2 is SNTAGT. J is TRBJ1-6 and V is TRBV6-4. This receptor was taken from a human donor with ulcerative colitis or Crohn's disease, or a healthy co-twin of an affected twin (not recorded which). The source material was blood. CDR3 residues: CASSESSSYNSPLHF.